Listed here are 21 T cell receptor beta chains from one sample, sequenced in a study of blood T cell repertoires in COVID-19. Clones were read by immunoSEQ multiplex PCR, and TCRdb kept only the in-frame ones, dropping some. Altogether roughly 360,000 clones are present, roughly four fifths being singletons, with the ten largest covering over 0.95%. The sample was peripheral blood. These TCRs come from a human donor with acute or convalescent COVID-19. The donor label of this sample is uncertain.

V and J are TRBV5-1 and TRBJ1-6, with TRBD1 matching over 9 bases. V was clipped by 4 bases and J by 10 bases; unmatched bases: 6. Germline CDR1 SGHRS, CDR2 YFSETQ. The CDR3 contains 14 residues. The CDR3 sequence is CASSPPDRGSPLHF. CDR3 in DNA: TGCGCCAGCAGCCCCCCGGACAGGGGATCACCCCTCCACTTT.

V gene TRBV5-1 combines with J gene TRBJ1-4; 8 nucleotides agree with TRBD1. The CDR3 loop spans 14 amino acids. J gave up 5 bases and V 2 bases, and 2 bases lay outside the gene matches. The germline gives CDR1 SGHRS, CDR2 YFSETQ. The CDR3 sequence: CASSLQGENEKLFF. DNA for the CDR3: TGCGCCAGCAGCTTACAGGGGGAAAATGAAAAACTGTTTTTT.

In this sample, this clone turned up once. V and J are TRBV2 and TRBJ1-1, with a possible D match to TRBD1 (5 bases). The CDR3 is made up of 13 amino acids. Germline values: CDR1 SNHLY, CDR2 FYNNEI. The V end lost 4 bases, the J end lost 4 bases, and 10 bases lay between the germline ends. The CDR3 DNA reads TGTGCCAGCAGTGGGCCAGGGCCCACTGAAGCTTTCTTT. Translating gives CASSGPGPTEAFF. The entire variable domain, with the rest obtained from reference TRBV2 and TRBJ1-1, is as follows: EPEVTQTPSHQVTQMGQEVILRCVPISNHLYFYWYRQILGQKVEFLVSFYNNEISEKSEIFDDQFSVERPDGSNFTLKIRSTKLEDSAMYFCASSGPGPTEAFFGQGTRLTVV.

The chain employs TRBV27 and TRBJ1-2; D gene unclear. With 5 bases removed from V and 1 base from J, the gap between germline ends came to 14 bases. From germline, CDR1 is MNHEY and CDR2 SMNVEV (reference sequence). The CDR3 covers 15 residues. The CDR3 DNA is TGTGCCAGCAGTCCCGGGTCCTCCGGTAACTATGGCTACACCTTC. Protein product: CASSPGSSGNYGYTF.

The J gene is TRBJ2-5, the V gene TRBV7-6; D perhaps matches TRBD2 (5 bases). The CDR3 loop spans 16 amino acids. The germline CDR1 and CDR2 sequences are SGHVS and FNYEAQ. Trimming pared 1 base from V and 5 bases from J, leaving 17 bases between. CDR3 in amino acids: CASSLGGAGIAETQYF. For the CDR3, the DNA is TGTGCCAGCAGCTTAGGGGGAGCCGGAATCGCGGAGACCCAGTACTTC.

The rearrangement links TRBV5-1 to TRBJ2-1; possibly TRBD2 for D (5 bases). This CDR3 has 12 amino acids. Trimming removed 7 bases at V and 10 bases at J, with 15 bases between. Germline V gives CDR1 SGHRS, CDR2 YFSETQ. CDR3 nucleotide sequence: TGCGCCAGCGGATTTCCCGGGGAAGAGCAGTTCTTC. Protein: CASGFPGEEQFF.

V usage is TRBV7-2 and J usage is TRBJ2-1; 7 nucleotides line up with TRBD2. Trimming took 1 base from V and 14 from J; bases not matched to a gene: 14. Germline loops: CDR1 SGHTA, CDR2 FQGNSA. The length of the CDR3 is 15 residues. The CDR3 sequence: CASSLDPPGLGMEFF. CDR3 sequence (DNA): TGTGCCAGCAGCTTAGACCCTCCCGGACTAGGTATGGAGTTCTTC. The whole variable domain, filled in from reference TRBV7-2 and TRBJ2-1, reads GAGVSQSPSNKVTEKGKDVELRCDPISGHTALYWYRQSLGQGLEFLIYFQGNSAPDKSGLPSDRFSAERTGGSVSTLTIQRTQQEDSAVYLCASSLDPPGLGMEFFGPGTRLTVL.

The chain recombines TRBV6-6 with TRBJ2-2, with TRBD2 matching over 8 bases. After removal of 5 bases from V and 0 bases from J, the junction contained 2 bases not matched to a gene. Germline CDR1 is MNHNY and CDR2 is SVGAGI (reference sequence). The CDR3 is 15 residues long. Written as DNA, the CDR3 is TGTGCCAGCAGTCAGACTAGCGCGAACACCGGGGAGCTGTTTTTT. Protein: CASSQTSANTGELFF.

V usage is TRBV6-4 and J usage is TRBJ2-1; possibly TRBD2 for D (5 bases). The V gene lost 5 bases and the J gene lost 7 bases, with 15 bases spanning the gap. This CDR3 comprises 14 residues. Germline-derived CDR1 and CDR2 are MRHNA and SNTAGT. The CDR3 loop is CASSQIFGINEQFF. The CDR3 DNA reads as TGTGCCAGCAGTCAAATTTTCGGGATAAATGAGCAGTTCTTC.

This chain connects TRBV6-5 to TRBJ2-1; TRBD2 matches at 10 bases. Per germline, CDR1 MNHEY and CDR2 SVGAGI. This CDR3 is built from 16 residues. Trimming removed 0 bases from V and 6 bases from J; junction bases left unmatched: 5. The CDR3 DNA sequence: TGTGCCAGCAGTTACTCCCGGCTAGCGGGAGTCAATGAGCAGTTCTTC. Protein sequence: CASSYSRLAGVNEQFF.

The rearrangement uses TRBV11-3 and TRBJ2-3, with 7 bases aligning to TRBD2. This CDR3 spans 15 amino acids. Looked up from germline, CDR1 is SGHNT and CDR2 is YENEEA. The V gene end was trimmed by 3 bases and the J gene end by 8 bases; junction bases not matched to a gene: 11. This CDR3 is CASSFGAGVGGTQYF. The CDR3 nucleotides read TGTGCCAGCAGCTTCGGGGCGGGAGTCGGGGGTACGCAGTATTTT.

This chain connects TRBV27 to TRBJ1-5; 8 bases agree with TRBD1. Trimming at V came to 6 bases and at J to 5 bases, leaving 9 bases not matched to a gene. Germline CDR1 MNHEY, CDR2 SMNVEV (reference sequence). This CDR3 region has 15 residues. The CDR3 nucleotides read TGTGCCAGCAGCAACGATGACAGGGGTCATCAGCCCCAGCATTTT. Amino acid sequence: CASSNDDRGHQPQHF.

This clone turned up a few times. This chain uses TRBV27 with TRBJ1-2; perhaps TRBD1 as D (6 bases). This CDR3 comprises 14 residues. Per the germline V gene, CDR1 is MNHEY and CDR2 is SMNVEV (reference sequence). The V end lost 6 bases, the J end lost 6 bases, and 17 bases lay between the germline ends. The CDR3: CASRELDRLNGYTF. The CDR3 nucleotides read TGTGCCAGCAGGGAGCTGGACAGATTGAATGGCTACACCTTC.

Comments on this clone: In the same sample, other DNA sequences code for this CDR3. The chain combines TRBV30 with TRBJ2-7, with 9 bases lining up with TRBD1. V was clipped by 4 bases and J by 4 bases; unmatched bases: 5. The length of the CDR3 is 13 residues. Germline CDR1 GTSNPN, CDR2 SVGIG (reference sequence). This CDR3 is CAWTGQGFYEQYF. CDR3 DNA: TGTGCCTGGACGGGACAGGGATTTTACGAGCAGTACTTC.

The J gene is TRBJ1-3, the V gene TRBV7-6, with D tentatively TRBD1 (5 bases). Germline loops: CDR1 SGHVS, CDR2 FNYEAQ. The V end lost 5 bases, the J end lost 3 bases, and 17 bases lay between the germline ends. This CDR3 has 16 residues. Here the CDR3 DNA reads TGTGCCAGCAGCGCCCGTTCAGGGTTAAGTGGAAACACCATATATTTT. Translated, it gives CASSARSGLSGNTIYF.

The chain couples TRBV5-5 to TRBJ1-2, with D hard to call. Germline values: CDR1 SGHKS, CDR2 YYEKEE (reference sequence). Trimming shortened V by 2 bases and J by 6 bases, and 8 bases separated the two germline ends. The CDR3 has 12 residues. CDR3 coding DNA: TGTGCCAGCAGCTTCCTGAGAGATGGCTACACCTTC. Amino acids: CASSFLRDGYTF.

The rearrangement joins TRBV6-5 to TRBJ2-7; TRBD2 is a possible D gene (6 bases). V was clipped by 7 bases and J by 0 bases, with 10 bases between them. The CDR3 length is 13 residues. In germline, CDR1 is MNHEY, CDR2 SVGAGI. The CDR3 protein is CASKTGASYEQYF. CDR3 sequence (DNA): TGTGCCAGCAAGACGGGAGCCTCCTACGAGCAGTACTTC.

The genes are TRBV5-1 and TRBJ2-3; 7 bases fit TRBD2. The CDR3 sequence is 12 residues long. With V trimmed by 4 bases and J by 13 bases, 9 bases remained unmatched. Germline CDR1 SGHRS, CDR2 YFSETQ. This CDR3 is CASSPWGSGKYF. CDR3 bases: TGCGCCAGCAGCCCCTGGGGGAGCGGGAAGTATTTT.

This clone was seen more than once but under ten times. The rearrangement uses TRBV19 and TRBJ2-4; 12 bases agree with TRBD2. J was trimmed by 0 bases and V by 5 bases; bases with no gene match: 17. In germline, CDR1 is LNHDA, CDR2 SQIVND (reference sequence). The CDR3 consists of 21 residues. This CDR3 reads CASSVIGSGTSGYQAKNIQYF. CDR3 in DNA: TGTGCCAGTAGTGTAATCGGATCCGGGACTAGCGGGTACCAAGCCAAAAACATTCAGTACTTC. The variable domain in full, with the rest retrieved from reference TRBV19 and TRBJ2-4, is DGGITQSPKYLFRKEGQNVTLSCEQNLNHDAMYWYRQDPGQGLRLIYYSQIVNDFQKGDIAEGYSVSREKKESFPLTVTSAQKNPTAFYLCASSVIGSGTSGYQAKNIQYFGAGTRLSVL.

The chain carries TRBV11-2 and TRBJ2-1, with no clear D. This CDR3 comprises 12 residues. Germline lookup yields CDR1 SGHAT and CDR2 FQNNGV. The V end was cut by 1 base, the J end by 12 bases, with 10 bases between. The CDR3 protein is CASSLAGYMQFF. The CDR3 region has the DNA TGTGCCAGCAGCTTAGCGGGTTACATGCAGTTCTTC. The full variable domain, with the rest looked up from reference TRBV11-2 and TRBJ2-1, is EAGVAQSPRYKIIEKRQSVAFWCNPISGHATLYWYQQILGQGPKLLIQFQNNGVVDDSQLPKDRFSAERLKGVDSTLKIQPAKLEDSAVYLCASSLAGYMQFFGPGTRLTVL.

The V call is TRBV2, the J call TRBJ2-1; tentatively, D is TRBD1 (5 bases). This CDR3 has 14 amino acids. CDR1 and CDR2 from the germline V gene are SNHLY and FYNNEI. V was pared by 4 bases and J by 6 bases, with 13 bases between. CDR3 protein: CASSGIKQGNEQFF. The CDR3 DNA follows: TGTGCCAGCAGTGGAATAAAGCAGGGCAATGAGCAGTTCTTC.